These 30 T cell receptor beta chains originate from one sample sequenced in a study of blood T cell repertoires in COVID-19. TCRdb's copy holds only in-frame clones and misses some; the assay was immunoSEQ multiplex PCR. The sample lists roughly 160,000 clones, roughly 83% occurring once. The sequencing input was peripheral blood. The receptors stem from a woman in her fifties or sixties with acute or convalescent COVID-19.

The CDR3 loop reads CASSSPVTGLNTEAFF. The DNA of the CDR3 is TGTGCCAGCAGCTCCCCCGTGACAGGTCTGAACACTGAAGCTTTCTTT. The genes are TRBV5-4 and TRBJ1-1; TRBD1 is a possible D gene (6 bases). The CDR3 covers 16 residues. Germline V CDR1 and CDR2: SGHNT, YYREEE (reference sequence). Trimming took 3 bases from V and 0 from J, leaving 15 bases between them.

The chain carries TRBV7-6 and TRBJ1-2; 8 positions agree with TRBD1. Germline values: CDR1 SGHVS, CDR2 FNYEAQ. Trimming took 0 bases from V and 4 from J; bases not matched to a gene: 10. The length of the CDR3 is 17 residues. The CDR3 is CASSLAGQGGLAYGYTF. In DNA, the CDR3 is TGTGCCAGCAGCTTAGCCGGACAGGGAGGTTTGGCCTATGGCTACACCTTC.

The V and J genes are TRBV24-1 and TRBJ1-2; D not resolved. The CDR3 runs to 14 residues. Germline assignment: CDR1 KGHDR and CDR2 SFDVKD. V was trimmed by 10 bases and J by 4 bases, leaving 18 bases between them. CDR3 protein: CATTIRNAPYGYTF. CDR3 in DNA: TGTGCCACAACTATAAGAAACGCCCCCTATGGCTACACCTTC.

This chain connects TRBV14 to TRBJ1-2; 11 positions match TRBD1. Germline CDR1 and CDR2: SGHDN and FVKESK. The CDR3 totals 16 residues. V shed 1 base and J 5 bases; nucleotides not matched to a gene: 6. CDR3 in amino acids: CASSQAGTGGRYGYTF. For the CDR3, the DNA is TGTGCCAGCAGCCAAGCAGGGACAGGGGGGCGGTATGGCTACACCTTC.

This clone has only a few counts. V usage is TRBV6-5 and J usage is TRBJ2-1, with D maybe TRBD1 (5 bases). CDR3 length equals 14 residues. V shed 5 bases and J shed 0 bases, with 8 bases lying between them. In germline, CDR1 is MNHEY, CDR2 SVGAGI. The CDR3 nucleotides are TGTGCCAGCAGTCTAGGGGCCTCCTACAATGAGCAGTTCTTC. Its translation: CASSLGASYNEQFF.

The J gene is TRBJ2-1, the V gene TRBV2; 11 bases agree with TRBD2. After removal of 6 bases from V and 8 bases from J, the junction contained 9 bases not matched to a gene. Germline loops: CDR1 SNHLY, CDR2 FYNNEI. This CDR3 contains 15 residues. The CDR3 region is CASSIAGGAADEQFF. The CDR3 DNA sequence: TGTGCCAGCAGCATAGCGGGGGGGGCGGCGGATGAGCAGTTCTTC. The variable domain in full, with the rest retrieved from reference TRBV2 and TRBJ2-1, is EPEVTQTPSHQVTQMGQEVILRCVPISNHLYFYWYRQILGQKVEFLVSFYNNEISEKSEIFDDQFSVERPDGSNFTLKIRSTKLEDSAMYFCASSIAGGAADEQFFGPGTRLTVL.

The CDR3 coding sequence is TGTGCCAGCAGTTACGGGGGGACTCGGGTTTACGAGCAGTACTTC. Translated, it gives CASSYGGTRVYEQYF. This sequence joins TRBV6-5 and TRBJ2-7; a possible D gene is TRBD2 (6 bases). The CDR3 has 15 residues. Germline CDR1 and CDR2: MNHEY and SVGAGI. V shed 2 bases and J shed 4 bases, with 15 bases lying between them.

The gene calls are TRBV4-3 and TRBJ2-2; D gene unclear. CDR1 and CDR2 (germline): LGHNA, YSLEER. The CDR3 has 14 amino acids. The V end lost 1 base, the J end lost 5 bases, and 8 bases lay between the germline ends. The CDR3 region has the DNA TGCGCCAGCAGCCAAGTTTCCGGTACCGGGGAGCTGTTTTTT. Its translation: CASSQVSGTGELFF.

The chain recombines TRBV28 with TRBJ2-2; D may be TRBD2 (6 bases). V was shortened by 2 bases and J by 1 base, with 11 bases between the two germline ends. The CDR3 has 16 residues. CDR1 and CDR2 (germline): MDHEN, SYDVKM. CDR3: CASSLTSWENTGELFF. CDR3 bases: TGTGCCAGCAGTTTAACTAGCTGGGAGAACACCGGGGAGCTGTTTTTT.

This clone was found once. V usage is TRBV7-2 and J usage is TRBJ2-7; maybe TRBD1 (6 bases). The germline gives CDR1 SGHTA, CDR2 FQGNSA. The CDR3 is 14 residues long. V lost 2 bases and J lost 3, with 11 bases in between. The CDR3 reads CASSLRGGLYEQYF. Here the CDR3 DNA reads TGTGCCAGCAGCTTACGAGGGGGTCTCTACGAGCAGTACTTC.

V and J are TRBV6-6 and TRBJ1-5; possible D gene TRBD1, 6 bases. With 2 bases removed from V and 6 bases from J, the gap between germline ends came to 17 bases. This CDR3 has 16 amino acids. Looked up from germline, CDR1 is MNHNY and CDR2 is SVGAGI (reference sequence). CDR3 nucleotide sequence: TGTGCCAGCAGTTACGGGCAGGGGCTTGTAGGTCAGCCCCAGCATTTT. Protein: CASSYGQGLVGQPQHF.

This clone has only a few counts. This chain joins TRBV18 and TRBJ1-5, with no clear D. V was trimmed by 6 bases and J by 1 base, leaving 13 bases between them. The CDR3 has 15 amino acids. Germline V CDR1 and CDR2: KGHSH, LQKENI. The CDR3 DNA sequence: TGTGCCAGCTCCGGAGGGAAGGTGAGCAATCAGCCCCAGCATTTT. It encodes CASSGGKVSNQPQHF.

This clone was counted a few times. The gene calls are TRBV11-2 and TRBJ1-2; perhaps TRBD1 as D (6 bases). Looked up from germline, CDR1 is SGHAT and CDR2 is FQNNGV. This CDR3 is built from 14 residues. Trimming removed 4 bases from V and 4 bases from J, with 13 bases in between. The CDR3 nucleotides are TGTGCCAGCAGCTCCTCGACAGGAGGCTATGGCTACACCTTC. This encodes CASSSSTGGYGYTF.

V and J are TRBV7-9 and TRBJ2-7; TRBD1 matches at 9 bases. V was clipped by 4 bases and J by 5 bases; unmatched bases: 12. There are 16 residues in the CDR3. Germline V gene data show CDR1 as SEHNR and CDR2 as FQNEAQ (reference sequence). The CDR3 reads CASSWTLGTGLNEQYF. The CDR3 DNA is TGTGCCAGCAGCTGGACGTTGGGGACAGGGCTGAACGAGCAGTACTTC. The full variable domain, completed using reference TRBV7-9 and TRBJ2-7, is DTGVSQNPRHKITKRGQNVTFRCDPISEHNRLYWYRQTLGQGPEFLTYFQNEAQLEKSRLLSDRFSAERPKGSFSTLEIQRTEQGDSAMYLCASSWTLGTGLNEQYFGPGTRLTVT.

J is TRBJ2-1 and V is TRBV5-1; a possible D gene is TRBD1 (5 bases). The CDR3 sequence is 13 residues long. Germline CDR1 is SGHRS and CDR2 is YFSETQ. The V gene lost 5 bases and the J gene lost 3 bases, with 9 bases spanning the gap. CDR3 protein: CASRTGNYNEQFF. CDR3 DNA sequence: TGCGCCAGCAGAACAGGTAACTACAATGAGCAGTTCTTC.

This clone has a handful of counts. The chain is built from TRBV15 and TRBJ1-1; D not certain. This CDR3 has 16 amino acids. V lost 0 bases to trimming and J lost 2 bases, with 13 bases between them. Germline CDR1 is LNHNV and CDR2 is YYDKDF (reference sequence). CDR3 in DNA: TGTGCCACCAGCAGAGAACCGGTCAAAAAAAACACTGAAGCTTTCTTT. It codes for CATSREPVKKNTEAFF.

The chain joins TRBV19 to TRBJ1-2, with 7 bases lining up with TRBD1. V shed 3 bases, J shed 7 bases, and the junction held 8 bases outside the gene matches. The CDR3 runs 14 residues. The germline gives CDR1 LNHDA, CDR2 SQIVND (reference sequence). The DNA for the CDR3 is TGTGCCAGTAGTATGATAGGGGGCGATGGTGGCTACACCTTC. Amino acids: CASSMIGGDGGYTF.

This chain joins TRBV19 and TRBJ1-6, with 9 nucleotides matching TRBD1. Germline V gives CDR1 LNHDA, CDR2 SQIVND (reference sequence). This CDR3 spans 14 amino acids. The trim removed 5 bases at V and 8 bases at J, leaving 4 bases unmatched. The chain's CDR3 is CASSLQGADSPLHF. Written as DNA, the CDR3 is TGTGCCAGTAGTCTACAGGGGGCGGATTCACCCCTCCACTTT.

The V and J genes are TRBV21-1 and TRBJ2-7; the DNA was not compared with TRBD1, the D call given in the table. TRBV21-1 is marked as a pseudogene. The CDR3 has 16 residues. The CDR3 nucleotides are TGTGCCAGCAGCCTACAGGGAGCCTGGCTCTCCTACGAGCAGTACTTC. It is translated as CASSLQGAWLSYEQYF.

The rearrangement uses TRBV9 and TRBJ1-2, with TRBD1 identical over 10 bases. The CDR3 covers 14 residues. The germline V gene has CDR1 SGDLS and CDR2 YYNGEE. With V trimmed by 2 bases and J by 6 bases, 4 bases remained unmatched. The CDR3 DNA reads as TGTGCCAGCAGCGTGAGACAGGGGGCCCATGGCTACACCTTC. This encodes CASSVRQGAHGYTF.

V and J are TRBV3-1 (or the pseudogene TRBV3-2) and TRBJ2-5, with 8 bases that match TRBD1. The V and J ends lost 8 bases and 2 bases, in that order; junction bases with no gene match: 10. The CDR3 is made up of 15 amino acids. Germline V CDR1 and CDR2: LGHDT, YNNKEL (reference sequence). The CDR3 DNA sequence: TGTGCCAGCGGCGGACAGGGAACGCCTCAAGAGACCCAGTACTTC. This translates into CASGGQGTPQETQYF.

This clone has just one count. Other DNA sequences in this sample translate to the same CDR3. The chain recombines TRBV18 with TRBJ2-5; 11 nucleotides line up with TRBD1. V lost 3 bases to trimming and J lost 4 bases; unmatched junction nucleotides: 4. Germline V CDR1 and CDR2: KGHSH, LQKENI. CDR3 size: 15 residues. Here the CDR3 DNA reads TGTGCCAGCTCACCCCGGACAGGGGGCGGAGAGACCCAGTACTTC. Amino acids: CASSPRTGGGETQYF.

The CDR3 loop is CASSMTGATGELFF. Here the CDR3 DNA reads TGTGCCAGTAGTATGACAGGGGCAACCGGGGAGCTGTTTTTT. J is TRBJ2-2 and V is TRBV19, with 8 bases identical to TRBD1. This CDR3 contains 14 residues. Germline-derived CDR1 and CDR2 are LNHDA and SQIVND (reference sequence). With V trimmed by 3 bases and J by 5 bases, 2 bases remained unmatched.

The chain couples TRBV28 to TRBJ2-5; 14 nucleotides match TRBD2. The germline V gene encodes CDR1 MDHEN and CDR2 SYDVKM. With 2 bases clipped from V and 4 bases from J, the junction kept 6 bases outside the gene matches. The CDR3 covers 17 residues. The CDR3 loop reads CASSLPGLAGGPETQYF. In DNA, the CDR3 is TGTGCCAGCAGTTTACCTGGACTAGCGGGGGGTCCAGAGACCCAGTACTTC.

The gene calls are TRBV7-9 and TRBJ2-7, with D possibly matching TRBD2 (5 bases). The CDR3 length is 14 residues. Looked up from germline, CDR1 is SEHNR and CDR2 is FQNEAQ (reference sequence). Trimming left V 2 bases short and J 6 bases short, with 14 bases between. The CDR3 DNA reads TGTGCCAGCAGCTTAAATACTCCTGCGGGCGAGCAGTACTTC. It specifies CASSLNTPAGEQYF. Together with reference TRBV7-9 and TRBJ2-7, the CDR3 gives the full variable domain: DTGVSQNPRHKITKRGQNVTFRCDPISEHNRLYWYRQTLGQGPEFLTYFQNEAQLEKSRLLSDRFSAERPKGSFSTLEIQRTEQGDSAMYLCASSLNTPAGEQYFGPGTRLTVT.

V is TRBV15 and J is TRBJ2-1; perhaps TRBD2 as D (6 bases). Germline lookup yields CDR1 LNHNV and CDR2 YYDKDF (reference sequence). This CDR3 region has 15 residues. V shed 0 bases and J shed 4 bases, with 10 bases lying between them. The CDR3 DNA follows: TGTGCCACCAGCAGAGATCGCGCGGGATACAATGAGCAGTTCTTC. It codes for CATSRDRAGYNEQFF.

The V and J genes are TRBV9 and TRBJ2-4, with 7 positions matching TRBD1. The V and J ends lost 3 bases and 0 bases, in that order; junction bases with no gene match: 3. There are 15 residues in the CDR3. Looked up from germline, CDR1 is SGDLS and CDR2 is YYNGEE. The CDR3 sequence: CASSASGGAKNIQYF. The DNA of the CDR3 is TGTGCCAGCAGCGCGTCAGGGGGAGCCAAAAACATTCAGTACTTC.

V and J are TRBV5-1 and TRBJ1-4, with a weak D call TRBD1 (5 bases). The CDR3 loop spans 16 amino acids. V dropped 4 bases and J dropped 4 bases, with 17 bases sitting between them. The germline gives CDR1 SGHRS, CDR2 YFSETQ. CDR3 residues: CASSPGGSLLNEKLFF. CDR3 nucleotide sequence: TGCGCCAGCAGCCCGGGGGGGTCCCTGCTTAATGAAAAACTGTTTTTT.

The count of this clone is one. CDR3 nucleotides: TGTGCCAGCAGCCAAGATCAGACTAGCGGGGTGTACGAGCAGTACTTC. Translated, it gives CASSQDQTSGVYEQYF. The chain combines TRBV4-2 with TRBJ2-7; 11 positions agree with TRBD2. The CDR3 loop spans 16 amino acids. The junction had 5 bases not matched to a gene; V was cut back by 0 bases and J by 4 bases. Germline V gene sequence: CDR1 LGHNA, CDR2 YNFKEQ.

J is TRBJ2-1 and V is TRBV5-1; tentative D call: TRBD1 (6 bases). The germline gives CDR1 SGHRS, CDR2 YFSETQ. The CDR3 is 12 residues long. Trimming took 4 bases from V and 8 from J, leaving 10 bases between them. CDR3 nucleotides: TGCGCCAGCAGCGAACAGGGCTATGAGCAGTTCTTC. Residues: CASSEQGYEQFF.